This T cell receptor (beta chain) was profiled in a study of spatial heterogeneity in lung cancer. The germline V gene has CDR1 MNHEY and CDR2 SVGAGI. The junction had 4 bases not matched to a gene; V was cut back by 0 bases and J by 0 bases. The CDR3 loop spans 19 amino acids. As to time point: blood at routine non-recurrence follow-up after resection. Whole RNA was taken from tumor, nontumor lung or frozen PBMC; it was then sequenced unsorted. TCRdb re-derived calls from the 5' RACE reads in MiXCR, one entry per CDR3 protein. The sample yields about 52,000 distinct CDR3 sequences, about 7.4% seen once.

The input for sequencing was PBMCs, taken at follow-up. The clonotype originates from a female donor with early-stage non-small cell lung cancer. The J gene is TRBJ2-6, the V gene TRBV6-5; TRBD1 matches at 11 bases. The CDR3, as DNA: TGTGCCAGCAGTTACTCAGGGACAGGGGGTCCCTCTGGGGCCAACGTCCTGACTTTC. Protein sequence: CASSYSGTGGPSGANVLTF.